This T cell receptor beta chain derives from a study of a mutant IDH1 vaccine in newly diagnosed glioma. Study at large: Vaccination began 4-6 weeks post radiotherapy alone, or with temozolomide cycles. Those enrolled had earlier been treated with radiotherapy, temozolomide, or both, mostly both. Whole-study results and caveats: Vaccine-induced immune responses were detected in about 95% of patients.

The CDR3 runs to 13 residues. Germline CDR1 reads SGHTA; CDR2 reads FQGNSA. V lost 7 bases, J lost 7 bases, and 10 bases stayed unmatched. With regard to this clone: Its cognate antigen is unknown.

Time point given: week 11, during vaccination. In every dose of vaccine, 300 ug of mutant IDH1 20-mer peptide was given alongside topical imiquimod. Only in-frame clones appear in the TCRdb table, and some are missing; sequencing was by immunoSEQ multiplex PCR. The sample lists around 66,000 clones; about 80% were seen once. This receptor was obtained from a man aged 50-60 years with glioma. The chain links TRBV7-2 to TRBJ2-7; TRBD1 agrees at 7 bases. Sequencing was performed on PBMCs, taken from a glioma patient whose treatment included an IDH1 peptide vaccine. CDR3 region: CASTKRDRKEQYF. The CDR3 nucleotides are TGTGCCAGCACTAAGAGGGACAGAAAAGAGCAGTACTTC.